This entry lists 28 T cell receptor beta chains sequenced from one sample in a study of T cell responses to AZD1222 COVID-19 vaccine. Here immunoSEQ multiplex PCR was the method, and the copy in TCRdb shows in-frame clones only, minus some. The sample has approximately 140,000 clones; 75% to 95% are singletons. Sequences were derived from peripheral blood, sampled on day 0 of AZD1222 vaccination. These receptors originate from an adult in good health.

CDR3 sequence reads: CASSLESDEQFF. The CDR3 DNA is TGTGCCAGCAGTTTGGAGTCGGATGAGCAGTTCTTC. The rearrangement links TRBV12-3 or TRBV12-4 to TRBJ2-1; D remains ambiguous. The CDR3 runs 12 residues. Trimming took off 3 bases at V and 8 bases at J, with 8 bases between the two ends.

This clone was observed a few times. The genes are TRBV4-2 and TRBJ1-1; TRBD1 is a possible D gene (6 bases). From germline, CDR1 is LGHNA and CDR2 YNFKEQ. This CDR3 spans 16 amino acids. V lost 0 bases, J lost 1 base, and 12 bases lay in between. CDR3 sequence: CASSQDMGAANTEAFF. In DNA form, the CDR3 reads TGTGCCAGCAGCCAAGATATGGGGGCCGCGAACACTGAAGCTTTCTTT.

The CDR3 is CASSQVVGGYTF. The CDR3 DNA is TGCGCCAGCAGCCAAGTCGTTGGCGGCTACACCTTC. The chain combines TRBV4-3 with TRBJ1-2; no clear D gene. This CDR3 spans 12 amino acids. CDR1 is LGHNA, CDR2 YSLEER, per germline. The V end lost 1 base, the J end lost 8 bases, and 8 bases lay between the germline ends.

The chain recombines TRBV5-4 with TRBJ2-1; the match to TRBD2 covers 8 bases. The V gene end was trimmed by 0 bases and the J gene end by 5 bases; junction bases not matched to a gene: 13. The CDR3 sequence is 18 residues long. Germline V gene sequence: CDR1 SGHNT, CDR2 YYREEE (reference sequence). The CDR3 DNA reads as TGTGCCAGCAGCTTGGGGTTCGGTAGCGGGGTCTCGGACAATGAGCAGTTCTTC. This sequence encodes CASSLGFGSGVSDNEQFF.

CDR3 protein: CASSLNRVFPGELFF. The CDR3 nucleotides are TGTGCCAGCAGTTTAAACAGGGTTTTTCCCGGGGAGCTGTTTTTT. This chain connects TRBV28 to TRBJ2-2; D perhaps matches TRBD1 (6 bases). The CDR3 length is 15 residues. The germline CDR1 and CDR2 sequences are MDHEN and SYDVKM. Trimming shortened V by 2 bases and J by 6 bases, and 13 bases separated the two germline ends.

This chain connects TRBV19 to TRBJ1-5; D is ambiguous. This CDR3 region has 14 residues. V lost 7 bases to trimming and J lost 7 bases, with 17 bases between them. Germline V CDR1 and CDR2: LNHDA, SQIVND (reference sequence). CDR3 DNA sequence: TGTGCCAGTAAAGAGGGCCAGCCATGGCAGCCCCAGCATTTT. Its translation: CASKEGQPWQPQHF.

J is TRBJ1-5 and V is TRBV2, with D unclear. CDR1 is SNHLY and CDR2 is FYNNEI in the germline V gene. This CDR3 has 13 amino acids. Trimming took 3 bases from V and 3 from J, leaving 6 bases between them. As DNA, the CDR3 is TGTGCCAGCAGTGACAGGTACAATCAGCCCCAGCATTTT. Amino acid sequence: CASSDRYNQPQHF.

This rearrangement joins TRBV6-1 to TRBJ2-5, with TRBD2 as a possible D gene (6 bases). The CDR3 spans 14 residues. The V end was cut by 2 bases, the J end by 5 bases, with 12 bases between. Per the germline V gene, CDR1 is MNHNS and CDR2 is SASEGT. The CDR3 reads CASSENSGWETQYF. Here the CDR3 DNA reads TGTGCCAGCAGTGAAAATAGCGGTTGGGAGACCCAGTACTTC.

Points on this clone: A junction end diverges from the germline sequence, so it may reflect a read error. The V gene is TRBV3-1 (or the pseudogene TRBV3-2), the J gene TRBJ2-1; 7 bases are a match to TRBD1. The germline V gene has CDR1 LGHDT and CDR2 YNNKEL (reference sequence). The CDR3 sequence is 12 residues long. CDR3 loop: CASSPGDSLPIF. The DNA for the CDR3 is TGTGCCAGCAGCCCCGGGGACAGCCTGCCGATCTTC.

J is TRBJ1-1 and V is TRBV5-1; D is possibly TRBD1 (6 bases). Germline CDR1 is SGHRS and CDR2 is YFSETQ. The CDR3 loop spans 13 amino acids. V was pared by 3 bases and J by 3 bases, with 9 bases between. CDR3 sequence (DNA): TGCGCCAGCAGCTCCGGGACATACACTGAAGCTTTCTTT. Translation: CASSSGTYTEAFF. Variable domain in full (rest from reference TRBV5-1 and TRBJ1-1): KAGVTQTPRYLIKTRGQQVTLSCSPISGHRSVSWYQQTPGQGLQFLFEYFSETQRNKGNFPGRFSGRQFSNSRSEMNVSTLELGDSALYLCASSSGTYTEAFFGQGTRLTVV.

The chain employs TRBV7-2 and TRBJ1-6; D perhaps matches TRBD1 (6 bases). CDR3 length equals 15 residues. In germline, CDR1 is SGHTA, CDR2 FQGNSA. V lost 5 bases, J lost 7 bases, and 15 bases lay in between. Here the CDR3 DNA reads TGTGCCAGCAGCGCCACGGGACACCAAAATTCACCCCTCCACTTT. As protein: CASSATGHQNSPLHF.

This chain connects TRBV12-3 or TRBV12-4 to TRBJ1-5; D gene unclear. The ends were cut back, 2 bases at V and 9 bases at J, with 8 bases in the middle. The CDR3 extends over 12 amino acids. CDR3 region: CASSLISGPQHF. In nucleotides, the CDR3 is TGTGCCAGCAGTTTAATATCCGGGCCCCAGCATTTT.

The gene calls are TRBV19 and TRBJ1-1; no clear D. CDR3 length: 13 residues. Germline CDR1 LNHDA, CDR2 SQIVND (reference sequence). The ends were cut back, 5 bases at V and 4 bases at J, with 11 bases in the middle. This chain's CDR3 is CASSSQVSTEAFF. The DNA for the CDR3 is TGTGCCAGTAGTTCTCAGGTTTCCACTGAAGCTTTCTTT. Full variable domain (rest looked up from reference TRBV19 and TRBJ1-1): DGGITQSPKYLFRKEGQNVTLSCEQNLNHDAMYWYRQDPGQGLRLIYYSQIVNDFQKGDIAEGYSVSREKKESFPLTVTSAQKNPTAFYLCASSSQVSTEAFFGQGTRLTVV.

The count of this clone is one. The V and J genes are TRBV5-4 and TRBJ1-3; D is unclear. The V gene lost 2 bases and the J gene lost 0 bases, with 3 bases spanning the gap. Germline V gene lookup returns CDR1 SGHNT and CDR2 YYREEE (reference sequence). The CDR3 sequence is 13 residues long. The chain's CDR3 is CASSFDSGNTIYF. The CDR3 nucleotides are TGTGCCAGCAGCTTCGACTCTGGAAACACCATATATTTT.

This chain uses TRBV5-1 with TRBJ1-3; TRBD1 might be the D (5 bases). This CDR3 has 13 amino acids. CDR1 and CDR2 from the germline V gene are SGHRS and YFSETQ. V lost 3 bases to trimming and J lost 4 bases, with 8 bases between them. CDR3 sequence: CASSWAGGNTIYF. CDR3 DNA sequence: TGCGCCAGCAGCTGGGCAGGGGGAAACACCATATATTTT.

The genes are TRBV28 and TRBJ2-3; D may be TRBD2 (6 bases). V lost 5 bases, J lost 1 base, and 16 bases lay in between. CDR3 length equals 16 residues. CDR1 and CDR2 from the germline V gene are MDHEN and SYDVKM. Here the CDR3 DNA reads TGTGCCAGCAGTCGCTCGGGTCGGAGGGGCACAGATACGCAGTATTTT. Its translation: CASSRSGRRGTDTQYF.

The chain recombines TRBV7-9 with TRBJ2-2; 10 positions agree with TRBD1. Germline V gene lookup returns CDR1 SEHNR and CDR2 FQNEAQ (reference sequence). The CDR3 is 16 amino acids. V lost 2 bases, J lost 4 bases, and 4 bases stayed unmatched. The DNA of the CDR3 is TGTGCCAGCAGCTTACTCGGGACAGGGGTCACCGGGGAGCTGTTTTTT. Its protein product is CASSLLGTGVTGELFF.

The V call is TRBV13, the J call TRBJ2-7; D remains ambiguous. The germline V and J ends were trimmed by 5 bases and 0 bases, with 2 bases remaining between them. The CDR3 has 11 residues. The germline V gene encodes CDR1 PRHDT and CDR2 FYEKMQ (reference sequence). The CDR3 nucleotides are TGTGCCAGCAGCAACTCCTACGAGCAGTACTTC. This codes for CASSNSYEQYF.

This chain joins TRBV6-5 and TRBJ1-6, with D maybe TRBD1 (5 bases). This CDR3 is built from 16 residues. V was trimmed by 2 bases and J by 8 bases, leaving 16 bases between them. Germline V CDR1 and CDR2: MNHEY, SVGAGI. The CDR3 loop reads CASSYTADPRDSPLHF. The DNA of the CDR3 is TGTGCCAGCAGTTACACAGCCGACCCCAGGGATTCACCCCTCCACTTT.

The rearrangement joins TRBV4-2 to TRBJ2-1, with D maybe TRBD1 (5 bases). This CDR3 spans 13 amino acids. The V gene lost 3 bases and the J gene lost 7 bases, with 10 bases spanning the gap. Germline V gene sequence: CDR1 LGHNA, CDR2 YNFKEQ. This chain's CDR3 is CASSQGRVNEQFF. The CDR3 nucleotides are TGTGCCAGCAGCCAGGGCAGGGTGAATGAGCAGTTCTTC.

The J gene is TRBJ2-7, the V gene TRBV11-2, with TRBD1 identical over 7 bases. This CDR3 has 15 amino acids. V was clipped by 5 bases and J by 2 bases; unmatched bases: 9. Germline V gene data show CDR1 as SGHAT and CDR2 as FQNNGV. CDR3 sequence: CASSEGDSLTYEQYF. The CDR3 region has the DNA TGTGCCAGCAGCGAAGGGGACAGTCTCACCTACGAGCAGTACTTC.

CDR3 region: CASSPVLGLGDTQYF. In DNA, the CDR3 is TGTGCCAGCAGTCCCGTCCTAGGATTGGGAGATACGCAGTATTTT. J is TRBJ2-3 and V is TRBV6-5; D unresolved. Between the trimmed V and J ends, which lost 5 bases and 5 bases, there was a span of 17 bases. CDR1 is MNHEY, CDR2 SVGAGI, per germline. The CDR3 loop spans 15 amino acids.

The chain is built from TRBV15 and TRBJ1-5; TRBD1 agrees at 9 bases. The length of the CDR3 is 19 residues. Germline CDR1 reads LNHNV; CDR2 reads YYDKDF (reference sequence). Germline trimming cut 1 base from V and 3 bases from J; bases unmatched to any gene: 13. The CDR3 spells CATSRGFGTGSRTNQPQHF. The CDR3 region has the DNA TGTGCCACCAGCAGAGGCTTCGGGACAGGGAGTAGAACCAATCAGCCCCAGCATTTT.

For the CDR3, the DNA is TGCGCCAGCAGGTCGGGACAGGGGACCTACGAGCAGTACTTC. As protein: CASRSGQGTYEQYF. The chain carries TRBV5-1 and TRBJ2-7; 10 nucleotides align to TRBD1. V dropped 5 bases and J dropped 2; count of bases not matched to a gene: 4. The CDR3 runs to 14 residues. Germline V lookup: CDR1 SGHRS, CDR2 YFSETQ.

This clone has a single count. This chain uses TRBV2 with TRBJ2-5; D is perhaps TRBD2 (5 bases). The CDR3 sequence is 12 residues long. CDR1 is SNHLY and CDR2 is FYNNEI in the germline V gene. Trimming cost V 8 bases and J 5 bases, with 12 bases left between them. The CDR3 nucleotides read TGTGCCAGCGGGAGTATATGGGAGACCCAGTACTTC. It encodes CASGSIWETQYF.

In DNA, the CDR3 is TGTGCCAGCAGCCGGAGGACAGCTAACTATGGCTACACCTTC. It codes for CASSRRTANYGYTF. This rearrangement joins TRBV2 to TRBJ1-2, with TRBD1 as a possible D gene (6 bases). Germline assignment: CDR1 SNHLY and CDR2 FYNNEI. This CDR3 has 14 amino acids. V lost 6 bases and J 0 bases, leaving 11 bases between the germline ends.

This rearrangement joins TRBV28 to TRBJ2-5; D might be TRBD1 (5 bases). The V gene lost 6 bases and the J gene lost 5 bases, with 19 bases spanning the gap. Germline lookup yields CDR1 MDHEN and CDR2 SYDVKM. The CDR3 totals 15 residues. The CDR3 protein is CASSKPHRSGETQYF. CDR3 nucleotide sequence: TGTGCCAGCAGCAAGCCTCACAGGTCAGGGGAGACCCAGTACTTC.

The chain recombines TRBV5-8 with TRBJ2-1; D uncertain. Germline V CDR1 and CDR2: SGHTS, YDEGEE. Deletions cut 0 bases from V and 13 bases from J, with 2 bases between. The CDR3 is made up of 9 amino acids. The CDR3 coding sequence is TGTGCCAGCAGCTTGGTTCAGTTCTTC. This gives the protein CASSLVQFF.